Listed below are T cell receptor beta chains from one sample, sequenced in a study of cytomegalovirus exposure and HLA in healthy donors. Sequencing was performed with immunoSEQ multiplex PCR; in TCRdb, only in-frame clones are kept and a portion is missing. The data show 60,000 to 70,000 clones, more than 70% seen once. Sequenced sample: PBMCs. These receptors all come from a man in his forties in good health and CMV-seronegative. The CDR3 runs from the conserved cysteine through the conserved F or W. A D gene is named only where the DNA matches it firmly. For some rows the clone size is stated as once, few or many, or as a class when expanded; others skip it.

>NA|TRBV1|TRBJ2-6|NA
CTSSPGGQSGANVLTF
TGCACCAGCAGCCCCGGCGGGCAATCTGGGGCCAACGTCCTGACTTTC
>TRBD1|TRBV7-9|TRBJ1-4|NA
CASSPGQGATNEKLFF
TGTGCCAGCAGCCCCGGACAGGGGGCAACTAATGAAAAACTGTTTTTT
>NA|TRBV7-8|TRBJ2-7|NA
CASRLQGGSYEQYF
TGTGCCAGCAGATTGCAAGGCGGTTCCTACGAGCAGTACTTC
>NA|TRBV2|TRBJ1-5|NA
CASSERSRTALNQPQHF
TGTGCCAGCAGTGAACGCTCGAGGACAGCCCTTAATCAGCCCCAGCATTTT
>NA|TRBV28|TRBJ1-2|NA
CATIQVRGYTF
TGTGCCACCATACAGGTTCGCGGCTACACCTTC
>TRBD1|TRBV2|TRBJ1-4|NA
CASRTLRDRGPNGEKLFF
TGTGCCAGCAGAACGCTCCGGGACAGGGGCCCCAACGGGGAAAAACTGTTTTTT
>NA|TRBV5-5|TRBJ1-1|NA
CASSFVIARRTEAFF
TGTGCCAGCAGCTTTGTGATAGCTAGGAGGACTGAAGCTTTCTTT
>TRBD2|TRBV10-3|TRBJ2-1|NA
CAIRTSGSVNEQFF
TGTGCCATCCGGACTAGCGGGAGTGTCAATGAGCAGTTCTTC
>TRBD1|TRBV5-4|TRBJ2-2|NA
CASSLWGQASNTGELFF
TGTGCCAGCAGCTTGTGGGGACAGGCTTCGAACACCGGGGAGCTGTTTTTT
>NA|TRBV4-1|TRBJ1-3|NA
CASSQLPGLLTSGNTIYF
TGCGCCAGCAGCCAACTCCCGGGACTTTTGACCTCTGGAAACACCATATATTTT
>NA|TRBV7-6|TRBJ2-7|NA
CASSSGLEQYF
TGTGCCAGCAGCTCCGGTCTCGAGCAGTACTTC
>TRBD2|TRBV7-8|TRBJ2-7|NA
CASSGRTSGGYEQYF
TGTGCCAGCAGCGGGAGGACTAGCGGGGGTTACGAGCAGTACTTC
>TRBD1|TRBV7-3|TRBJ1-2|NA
CASSLDRDYGYTF
TGTGCCAGCAGCCTGGACAGGGACTATGGCTACACCTTC
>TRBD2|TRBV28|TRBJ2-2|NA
CASSASGASGELFF
TGTGCCAGCAGTGCTAGCGGAGCTTCCGGGGAGCTGTTTTTT
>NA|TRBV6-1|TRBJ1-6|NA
CASSESGPQFSNSPLHF
TGTGCCAGCAGTGAAAGCGGGCCTCAATTTTCTAATTCACCCCTCCACTTT
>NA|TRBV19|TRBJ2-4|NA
CASSIVPSGTVGNIQYF
TGTGCCAGTAGTATAGTCCCTTCGGGAACAGTCGGGAACATTCAGTACTTC
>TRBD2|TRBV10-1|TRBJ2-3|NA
CASSETPIAGGPVGADTQYF
TGCGCCAGCAGTGAGACCCCCATAGCGGGAGGGCCGGTCGGCGCAGATACGCAGTATTTT
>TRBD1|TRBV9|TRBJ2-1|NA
CASRPPGQGGDEQFF
TGTGCCAGCAGACCCCCGGGACAGGGAGGAGATGAGCAGTTCTTC
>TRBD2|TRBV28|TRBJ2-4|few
CASSVPGLALKNIQYF
TGTGCCAGCAGTGTCCCGGGACTAGCCTTAAAAAACATTCAGTACTTC
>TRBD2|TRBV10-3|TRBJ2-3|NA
CAISGASGMDTQYF
TGTGCCATCAGTGGGGCTAGCGGGATGGATACGCAGTATTTT
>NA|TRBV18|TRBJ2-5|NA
CASSPGQQETQYF
TGTGCCAGCTCACCGGGGCAGCAAGAGACCCAGTACTTC
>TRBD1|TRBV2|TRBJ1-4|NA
CANHRGGGEKLFF
TGTGCCAACCACCGAGGGGGCGGTGAAAAACTGTTTTTT
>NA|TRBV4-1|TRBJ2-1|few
CASSHGGRSNEQFF
TGCGCCAGCAGCCACGGGGGGCGGTCCAATGAGCAGTTCTTC
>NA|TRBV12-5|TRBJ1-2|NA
CASGPRAGNGYTF
TGTGCTAGTGGACCTAGGGCGGGGAATGGCTACACCTTC
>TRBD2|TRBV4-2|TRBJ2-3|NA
CASSQPRGSGVTDTQYF
TGTGCCAGCAGCCAACCGCGGGGGAGTGGTGTGACAGATACGCAGTATTTT
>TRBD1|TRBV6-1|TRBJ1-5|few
CASRPDGTVGQPQHF
TGTGCCAGCAGACCGGACGGGACAGTGGGTCAGCCCCAGCATTTT
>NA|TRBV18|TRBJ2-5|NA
CASSPSGRIEETQYF
TGTGCCAGCTCACCCTCGGGGAGAATTGAAGAGACCCAGTACTTC
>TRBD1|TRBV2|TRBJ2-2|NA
CASVRDRVDTGELFF
TGTGCCAGCGTCCGGGACAGGGTGGACACCGGGGAGCTGTTTTTT
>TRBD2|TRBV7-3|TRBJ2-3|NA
CASSLRLAGAPVDTQYF
TGTGCCAGCAGCTTACGGCTAGCGGGGGCCCCCGTGGATACGCAGTATTTT
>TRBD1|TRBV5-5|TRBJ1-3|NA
CASSLAAGDRGGNTIYF
TGTGCCAGCAGCTTGGCTGCCGGGGACAGGGGAGGAAACACCATATATTTT
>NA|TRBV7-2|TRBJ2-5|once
CASSLRLQETQYF
TGTGCCAGCAGCTTAAGACTCCAAGAGACCCAGTACTTC
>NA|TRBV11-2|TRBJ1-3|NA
CASSQTLKGHRIGNTIYF
TGTGCCAGCAGCCAAACCCTCAAGGGACACCGCATTGGAAACACCATATATTTT
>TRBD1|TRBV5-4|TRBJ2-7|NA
CASSARDRGPGGSYEQYF
TGTGCCAGCAGCGCCCGGGACAGAGGGCCCGGTGGCTCCTACGAGCAGTACTTC
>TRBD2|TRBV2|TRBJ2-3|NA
CASRAGGVNTQYF
TGTGCCAGCAGAGCGGGAGGAGTGAATACGCAGTATTTT
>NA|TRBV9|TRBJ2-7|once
CASSPVSDTYEQYF
TGTGCCAGCAGCCCCGTGAGTGATACCTACGAGCAGTACTTC
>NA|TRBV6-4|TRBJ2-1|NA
CASSDSSLGLNNEQFF
TGTGCCAGCAGTGACTCCTCGCTAGGACTAAACAATGAGCAGTTCTTC
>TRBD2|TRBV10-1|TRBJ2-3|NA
CASTLTSGGTDTQYF
TGCGCCAGCACCCTGACTAGCGGAGGCACAGATACGCAGTATTTT
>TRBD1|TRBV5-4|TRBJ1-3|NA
CASSLRLDRLSSGNTIYF
TGTGCCAGCAGCTTGAGGTTGGACAGGCTGAGCTCTGGAAACACCATATATTTT
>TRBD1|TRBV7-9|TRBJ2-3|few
CASIEGQGADTQYF
TGTGCCAGCATCGAGGGACAGGGCGCAGATACGCAGTATTTT
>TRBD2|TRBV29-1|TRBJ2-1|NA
CSVLGLAGSYNEQFF
TGCAGCGTTCTCGGACTAGCGGGATCCTACAATGAGCAGTTCTTC
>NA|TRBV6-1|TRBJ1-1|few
CASSGGAGVPNTEAFF
TGTGCCAGCAGTGGAGGGGCAGGGGTCCCGAACACTGAAGCTTTCTTT
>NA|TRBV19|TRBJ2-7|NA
CASRGRGTYEQYF
TGTGCCAGTAGGGGCAGGGGTACCTACGAGCAGTACTTC
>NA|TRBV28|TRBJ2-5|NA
CASRSYQGLGQETQYF
TGTGCCAGCAGAAGCTACCAGGGATTGGGGCAAGAGACCCAGTACTTC
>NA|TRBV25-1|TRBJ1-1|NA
CASSEWGGRAEAFF
TGTGCCAGCAGTGAATGGGGGGGTCGGGCTGAAGCTTTCTTT
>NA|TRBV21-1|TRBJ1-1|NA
CASTSWESEAFF
TGTGCCAGCACCTCATGGGAGAGTGAAGCTTTCTTT
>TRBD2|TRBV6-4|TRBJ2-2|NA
CASSVTSGGGTGELFF
TGTGCCAGCAGTGTGACTAGCGGGGGAGGCACCGGGGAGCTGTTTTTT
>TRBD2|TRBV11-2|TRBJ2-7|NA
CASSFRGGFYEQYF
TGTGCCAGCAGCTTTCGGGGGGGATTCTACGAGCAGTACTTC
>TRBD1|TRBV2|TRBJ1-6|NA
CASRTGRNSPLHF
TGTGCCAGCAGGACAGGGCGGAATTCACCCCTCCACTTT
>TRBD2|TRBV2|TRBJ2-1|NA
CASSLLAGGQVEQFF
TGTGCCAGCAGTTTACTAGCGGGGGGGCAAGTTGAGCAGTTCTTC